The 21 T cell receptor beta chains below were found in one sample sequenced in a study of blood T cells in healthy people across ages. The authors ran a second PCR of about 7 to 11 cycles using a sample-barcoded 5' primer and a J-beta primer mix. From the 5' RACE reads, TCRdb called clonotypes with MiXCR, one entry per CDR3 protein. The sample consists of 1,300,000 or so distinct CDR3 sequences, almost 60% of them appearing once. The sample taken for sequencing was blood. The receptors stem from a man aged 18 to 29 in good health.

The chain recombines TRBV20-1 with TRBJ1-2; perhaps TRBD1 as D (5 bases). V shed 0 bases and J shed 7 bases, with 15 bases lying between them. This CDR3 is 14 amino acids long. Germline assignment: CDR1 DFQATT and CDR2 SNEGSKA (reference sequence). In DNA, the CDR3 is TGCAGTGCTAGAGATATCGGGCAGGGTTTTGGCTACACCTTC. Translation gives CSARDIGQGFGYTF.

The genes are TRBV6-1 and TRBJ2-7, with 8 bases fitting TRBD2. Looked up from germline, CDR1 is MNHNS and CDR2 is SASEGT. The ends lost 2 bases at V and 1 base at J; junction bases unmatched: 4. The CDR3 contains 15 residues. CDR3 loop: CASSEPGGKSYEQYF. The DNA of the CDR3 is TGTGCCAGCAGTGAACCGGGAGGGAAGTCCTACGAGCAGTACTTC.

The J gene is TRBJ2-1, the V gene TRBV27, with 7 nucleotides matching TRBD2. This CDR3 is 16 amino acids long. Looked up from germline, CDR1 is MNHEY and CDR2 is SMNVEV (reference sequence). J gave up 2 bases and V 6 bases, and 10 bases lay outside the gene matches. The CDR3 sequence is CASRTRLAGPYNEQFF. The CDR3 DNA reads TGTGCCAGCAGAACACGACTAGCCGGGCCCTACAATGAGCAGTTCTTC.

This clonotype is a singleton in its sample. The J gene is TRBJ1-1, the V gene TRBV7-9, with 7 bases identical to TRBD1. The CDR3 sequence is 15 residues long. V was pared by 1 base and J by 2 bases, with 4 bases of the junction left unmatched. Germline assignment: CDR1 SEHNR and CDR2 FQNEAQ (reference sequence). The CDR3 loop is CASSLERDRNTEAFF. In nucleotides, the CDR3 is TGTGCCAGCAGCTTAGAGAGGGACAGAAACACTGAAGCTTTCTTT.

The chain uses TRBV20-1 and TRBJ2-7; D possibly corresponds to TRBD2 (5 bases). With the DNA end fitting TRBJ2-4 better, the J assignment may be wrong. CDR1 is DFQATT, CDR2 SNEGSKA, per germline (reference sequence). The CDR3 sequence is 12 residues long. The CDR3 loop is CSSFGVKNIQYF. CDR3 coding DNA: TGCAGTTCCTTCGGGGTAAAAAACATTCAGTACTTC.

V is TRBV20-1 and J is TRBJ2-7; 7 bases align to TRBD1. Germline loops: CDR1 DFQATT, CDR2 SNEGSKA (reference sequence). V gave up 4 bases and J gave up 4 bases; unmatched junction bases: 16. This CDR3 comprises 16 residues. The CDR3 loop is CSAKGDPGQNLYEQYF. CDR3 coding DNA: TGCAGTGCTAAAGGGGACCCGGGACAGAACTTATACGAGCAGTACTTC.

This chain joins TRBV29-1 and TRBJ2-3; TRBD2 aligns across 10 bases. Germline V CDR1 and CDR2: SQVTM, ANQGSEA. V lost 3 bases and J lost 0; bases outside the gene matches: 9. The CDR3 has 17 amino acids. The CDR3 protein is CSVERGTSGASTDTQYF. As DNA, the CDR3 is TGCAGCGTTGAGCGGGGCACTAGCGGGGCTAGCACAGATACGCAGTATTTT.

This clonotype was seen a few times. J is TRBJ2-1 and V is TRBV4-1; 13 bases align to TRBD2. With V trimmed by 1 base and J by 0 bases, 0 bases remained unmatched. The CDR3 totals 17 residues. Germline V gives CDR1 MGHRA, CDR2 YSYEKL. For the CDR3, the DNA is TGCGCCAGCAGCCAAGGGACTAGCGGGAGCTCCTACAATGAGCAGTTCTTC. This sequence encodes CASSQGTSGSSYNEQFF.

Worth noting for this clonotype: Sequence at one end of the junction differs from germline and may be a read error. DNA for the CDR3: TGTGCCATCAGCAATAATGGGTTGGGGAGTCGCCTGGCGCGGAACATTCAGTACTTC. Amino acids: CAISNNGLGSRLARNIQYF. J is TRBJ2-4 and V is TRBV7-9, with D tentatively TRBD2 (5 bases). CDR3 length: 19 residues. The germline V gene has CDR1 SEHNR and CDR2 FQNEAQ (reference sequence). Using reference TRBV7-9 and TRBJ2-4 for the parts outside the CDR3, the full variable domain is DTGVSQNPRHKITKRGQNVTFRCDPISEHNRLYWYRQTLGQGPEFLTYFQNEAQLEKSRLLSDRFSAERPKGSFSTLEIQRTEQGDSAMYLCAISNNGLGSRLARNIQYFGAGTRLSVL.

The chain employs TRBV9 and TRBJ2-1; 9 bases are a match to TRBD2. After removal of 3 bases from V and 8 bases from J, the junction contained 9 bases not matched to a gene. This CDR3 region has 15 residues. The V gene's germline CDR1 is SGDLS and CDR2 YYNGEE. The CDR3 is CASSAGGGLADEQFF. The CDR3 DNA reads as TGTGCCAGCAGCGCGGGGGGGGGACTAGCTGATGAGCAGTTCTTC.

At least ten counts were recorded for this clonotype. The chain joins TRBV4-1 to TRBJ2-7; 7 positions match TRBD1. After removal of 1 base from V and 3 bases from J, the junction contained 3 bases not matched to a gene. The germline V gene encodes CDR1 MGHRA and CDR2 YSYEKL. This CDR3 contains 14 residues. This chain's CDR3 is CASSQGPGGYEQYF. The CDR3 coding sequence is TGCGCCAGCAGCCAAGGCCCAGGGGGCTACGAGCAGTACTTC.

The chain joins TRBV20-1 to TRBJ2-1, with 9 bases lining up with TRBD2. The V segment lost 1 base and the J segment 10 bases; nucleotides outside the gene matches: 2. The CDR3 spans 12 residues. Germline V CDR1 and CDR2: DFQATT, SNEGSKA (reference sequence). CDR3 sequence reads: CSARGSGGEQFF. In DNA, the CDR3 is TGCAGTGCTAGAGGTAGCGGGGGCGAGCAGTTCTTC.

The J gene is TRBJ1-4, the V gene TRBV4-1, with D possibly TRBD1 on 6 matching bases. V was shortened by 0 bases and J by 11 bases, with 16 bases between the two germline ends. The CDR3 runs 15 residues. The germline V gene encodes CDR1 MGHRA and CDR2 YSYEKL. CDR3 DNA: TGCGCCAGCAGCCAAGACTGGTGGGGGGCCACCAAACTGTTTTTT. Translated: CASSQDWWGATKLFF.

The chain combines TRBV20-1 with TRBJ1-6; D gene uncertain. Germline V gene data show CDR1 as DFQATT and CDR2 as SNEGSKA (reference sequence). Trimming took off 5 bases at V and 10 bases at J, with 15 bases between the two ends. CDR3 length: 13 residues. Here the CDR3 reads CSAYGGLVSPLHF. The CDR3, as DNA: TGCAGTGCTTACGGCGGGTTGGTCTCACCCCTCCACTTT.

The table lists this clonotype with a few counts. This chain uses TRBV6-5 with TRBJ2-3; tentatively, D is TRBD1 (6 bases). The CDR3 sequence is 17 residues long. V shed 2 bases and J shed 0 bases, with 15 bases lying between them. Germline lookup yields CDR1 MNHEY and CDR2 SVGAGI. The CDR3 nucleotides read TGTGCCAGCAGTTACGGGCCACAGGGTTCTAGCACAGATACGCAGTATTTT. Translation gives CASSYGPQGSSTDTQYF.

The genes are TRBV7-9 and TRBJ1-2, with TRBD1 as a possible D gene (6 bases). The length of the CDR3 is 14 residues. The V and J ends lost 11 bases and 2 bases respectively, with 18 bases between them. Per germline, CDR1 SEHNR and CDR2 FQNEAQ (reference sequence). The CDR3 protein is CAGTSGDKNYGYTF. DNA of the CDR3: TGTGCCGGCACCTCGGGGGACAAAAACTATGGCTACACCTTC.

The genes are TRBV24-1 and TRBJ2-3; no clear D gene. The CDR3 consists of 13 residues. Germline values: CDR1 KGHDR, CDR2 SFDVKD. Trimming cost V 3 bases and J 4 bases, with 7 bases left between them. The CDR3 loop reads CATSDPGADTQYF. CDR3 DNA: TGTGCCACCAGTGATCCGGGCGCAGATACGCAGTATTTT.

This sequence joins TRBV20-1 and TRBJ2-1, with 9 bases fitting TRBD2. Germline lookup yields CDR1 DFQATT and CDR2 SNEGSKA (reference sequence). The length of the CDR3 is 18 residues. Trimming removed 0 bases from V and 5 bases from J; junction bases left unmatched: 14. CDR3 nucleotide sequence: TGCAGTGCTAGAGATATCGCTAGCGGGGCCCTAATTAACAATGAGCAGTTCTTC. Translated: CSARDIASGALINNEQFF.

The V gene is TRBV7-8, the J gene TRBJ2-7; 7 nucleotides align to TRBD2. Germline lookup yields CDR1 SGHVS and CDR2 FQNEAQ. Trimming took 5 bases from V and 3 from J; bases not matched to a gene: 10. The CDR3 has 15 amino acids. DNA of the CDR3: TGTGCCAGCAGCCCTGCGGGGGTCCGAGTCTACGAGCAGTACTTC. It is translated as CASSPAGVRVYEQYF.

V gene TRBV4-3 combines with J gene TRBJ2-3, with 8 nucleotides matching TRBD1. There are 15 residues in the CDR3. V shed 4 bases and J 2 bases; nucleotides not matched to a gene: 5. CDR1 and CDR2 (germline): LGHNA, YSLEER. CDR3 DNA sequence: TGCGCCAGCAGCCTGGGACAGGCGAACACAGATACGCAGTATTTT. It codes for CASSLGQANTDTQYF.

A remark on this clonotype: This CDR3 fails to terminate in the conserved phenylalanine or tryptophan, so it likely reflects a read error. The rearrangement links TRBV13 to TRBJ2-7; 11 nucleotides line up with TRBD1. The CDR3 consists of 15 residues. Germline V lookup: CDR1 PRHDT, CDR2 FYEKMQ (reference sequence). V gave up 3 bases and J gave up 0 bases; unmatched junction bases: 1. The CDR3 bases are TGTGCCAGCAGCTTCGGGACAGGGGGCTCCTACGAGCAGTACTCC. As protein: CASSFGTGGSYEQYS.